This passage covers 4 T cell receptor beta chains from one sample sequenced in a study of cytomegalovirus exposure and HLA in healthy donors. Researchers ran the PCR with 60 Vbeta and 13 Jbeta primers. The table came from immunoSEQ multiplex PCR; TCRdb's copy has only in-frame clones and leaves some out. The sample consists of around 180,000 clones, over 75% of them appearing once. Sequencing was done on a sample of PBMCs. All receptors come from a man aged 18 to 30 in good health and CMV-seronegative.

The chain joins TRBV11-3 to TRBJ2-1; maybe TRBD2 (5 bases). The CDR3 has 15 residues. The germline gives CDR1 SGHNT, CDR2 YENEEA. Trimming shortened V by 4 bases and J by 3 bases, and 13 bases separated the two germline ends. CDR3 DNA sequence: TGTGCCAGCAGCTCGTACGGAGACTACTACAATGAGCAGTTCTTC. Amino acids: CASSSYGDYYNEQFF.

This chain connects TRBV4-1 to TRBJ2-3, with 10 bases lining up with TRBD2. The CDR3 is 16 residues long. Germline V gene sequence: CDR1 MGHRA, CDR2 YSYEKL. V shed 3 bases and J 1 base; nucleotides not matched to a gene: 4. CDR3 sequence reads: CASSHHGTSGTDTQYF. The CDR3 bases are TGCGCCAGCAGCCATCACGGGACTAGCGGCACAGATACGCAGTATTTT.

This rearrangement joins TRBV27 to TRBJ1-3; 7 bases align to TRBD1. The CDR3 spans 16 residues. Germline CDR1 and CDR2: MNHEY and SMNVEV (reference sequence). The ends lost 9 bases at V and 3 bases at J; junction bases unmatched: 14. As DNA, the CDR3 is TGTGCCAGGTCCCCGAAACAGGGGCAGGTTGGAAACACCATATATTTT. Its translation: CARSPKQGQVGNTIYF.

This clone was detected only a few times. This sequence joins TRBV6-5 and TRBJ2-7; D is perhaps TRBD1 (6 bases). The CDR3 length is 12 residues. V lost 10 bases, J lost 2 bases, and 12 bases lay in between. From germline, CDR1 is MNHEY and CDR2 SVGAGI. CDR3 protein: CATTAGAYEQYF. DNA for the CDR3: TGTGCCACCACAGCAGGGGCCTACGAGCAGTACTTC.